This entry features one TCR beta chain sequence. This entry comes from a study of cytomegalovirus exposure and HLA in healthy donors. The length of the CDR3 is 15 residues. V gave up 5 bases and J gave up 8 bases, with 19 bases separating them. The germline gives CDR1 LNHDA, CDR2 SQIVND (reference sequence). Vbeta (60) and Jbeta (13) primers were used in the PCR. Clones were sequenced by immunoSEQ multiplex PCR, and TCRdb holds only the in-frame ones, with some missing. The table includes roughly 100,000 clones, 65% to 85% detected once. The sample was PBMCs. This chain links TRBV19 with TRBJ2-1; D possibly corresponds to TRBD2 (5 bases). The sequence came from a man younger than 35 in good health and CMV-seronegative. CDR3 nucleotides: TGTGCCAGTAGTGATGAGACATCGCCCGGGGATGAGCAGTTCTTC. This encodes CASSDETSPGDEQFF.